A selection of T cell receptor beta chains follows, all from one sample in a study of OX40 agonist ivuxolimab in advanced cancers. Some clones are missing from TCRdb's copy, which holds only in-frame ones; the method was immunoSEQ multiplex PCR. The data contain roughly 40,000 clones, 82% of them singletons. The specimen comprised CD4+ or CD8+ T cells sorted from blood, sampled in a trial of the OX40 agonist ivuxolimab. All receptors come from an adult with an advanced solid tumor such as melanoma, head and neck, liver or kidney cancer. Each CDR3 is given with its conserved first and last residue. The D gene is left open where the match is weak. Clone size appears in some rows only: once, few, many, or a class for an expanded clone.

DNA	CDR3	size	J	V	D
TGTGCCAGCAGTGTCTGGACAGCTTCCTACGAGCAGTACTTC	CASSVWTASYEQYF	few	TRBJ2-7	TRBV6-1	-
TGTGCCAGTAGAGGGGGGCAGCCTAACTATGGCTACACCTTC	CASRGGQPNYGYTF	few	TRBJ1-2	TRBV19	-
TGTGCCAGTATATCTCCATTTAAGGAAAAACTGTTTTTT	CASISPFKEKLFF	-	TRBJ1-4	TRBV19	-
TGTGCCAGCAGCCACCCGGGACAGGGAGTCTACGAGCAGTACTTC	CASSHPGQGVYEQYF	-	TRBJ2-7	TRBV7-9	TRBD1
TGTGCCAGTAGTCCCCGGGGTCCAGATACGCAGTATTTT	CASSPRGPDTQYF	once	TRBJ2-3	TRBV19	-
TGTGCCAGCAGCGTAGTGGGGGCTAGCACAGATACGCAGTATTTT	CASSVVGASTDTQYF	-	TRBJ2-3	TRBV9	-
TGTGCCAGCAGCCCCGCGGGTTACAATGAGCAGTTCTTC	CASSPAGYNEQFF	-	TRBJ2-1	TRBV7-2	-
TGTGCCAGCAGCTTAAAACTAGCGGCCACCTACAATGAGCAGTTCTTC	CASSLKLAATYNEQFF	once	TRBJ2-1	TRBV7-3	TRBD2
TGTGCCAGCAGCACAGGGAGGGTACTAGCGGGGGTCTACGAGCAGTACTTC	CASSTGRVLAGVYEQYF	-	TRBJ2-7	TRBV27	TRBD2
TGTGCCAGCTCACCGCGCGGCCAAATGACTAGGGTTTCCTACGAGCAGTACTTC	CASSPRGQMTRVSYEQYF	-	TRBJ2-7	TRBV18	-
TGTGCCTGGAGTACCGGACGGGACTACGAGCAGTACTTC	CAWSTGRDYEQYF	-	TRBJ2-7	TRBV30	-
TGTGCCAGCAGCTTACAGGGTTTCAATCTCTACGAGCAGTACTTC	CASSLQGFNLYEQYF	-	TRBJ2-7	TRBV11-2	-
TGTGCCAGCAGCGTAGACAGGGCTGGAACTGGAAACACCATATATTTT	CASSVDRAGTGNTIYF	-	TRBJ1-3	TRBV9	-
TGTGCCAGCAGCTTGGGAGGCGGGAGGGCCAAAGAGACCCAGTACTTC	CASSLGGGRAKETQYF	-	TRBJ2-5	TRBV5-4	TRBD2
TGCGCCAGCAGCTTGGCGGGAGCGGGCTACGAGCAGTACTTC	CASSLAGAGYEQYF	-	TRBJ2-7	TRBV5-1	-
TGTGCCAGCAGCTTAATCCCGGTCACGAGGCCCCAGCATTTT	CASSLIPVTRPQHF	-	TRBJ1-5	TRBV7-2	-
TGTGCCAGCAGCTCGCATAGCGGGGCCACAGATACGCAATATTTT	CASSSHSGATDTQYF	once	TRBJ2-3	TRBV7-2	TRBD2
TGTGCCACCAGCAGAGGACTAGAGACTGAAGCTTTCTTT	CATSRGLETEAFF	few	TRBJ1-1	TRBV15	-
TGCAGCGAACGGGAGGGAGGCACAGATACGCAGTATTTT	CSEREGGTDTQYF	-	TRBJ2-3	TRBV29-1	TRBD2
TGTGCCAGCAGCCAGGACAGGGGAATTCAAGAGACCCAGTACTTC	CASSQDRGIQETQYF	-	TRBJ2-5	TRBV2	TRBD1
TGTGCCAGCAGTCACCCGACTAGCGCACTATCCTACGAGCAGTACTTC	CASSHPTSALSYEQYF	-	TRBJ2-7	TRBV7-2	TRBD2
TGTGCCAGCAGCGTCATTTGGGGTAGGAACACTGAAGCTTTCTTT	CASSVIWGRNTEAFF	-	TRBJ1-1	TRBV9	-
TGTGCCAGCAGCTTAGCGGGAAATAACGAGCAGTACTTC	CASSLAGNNEQYF	once	TRBJ2-7	TRBV7-3	-
TGTGCCAGCAGTGTGGCTAGCGGCACCGGGGAGCTGTTTTTT	CASSVASGTGELFF	-	TRBJ2-2	TRBV6-5	TRBD2
TGTGCTAGTGGTATCGGGGATTTCGGTGAAGCTTTCTTT	CASGIGDFGEAFF	-	TRBJ1-1	TRBV12-5	-
TGTGCCAGCAGCGCGACAGGGGTCGGTGGGCAGTTCTTC	CASSATGVGGQFF	-	TRBJ2-1	TRBV6-6	TRBD1
TGTGCCAGTAGTTCTCGGTCCTTCGTGGGGACTGAAGCTTTCTTT	CASSSRSFVGTEAFF	-	TRBJ1-1	TRBV19	-
TGTGCCAGCAGCGTAGAGGCAGGGCATTCCACAGATACGCAGTATTTT	CASSVEAGHSTDTQYF	once	TRBJ2-3	TRBV9	-
TGTGCCAGCAGCCAACCCGGTGGGTCCTACGAGCAGTACTTC	CASSQPGGSYEQYF	-	TRBJ2-7	TRBV6-6	-
TGTGCCAGCAGCTCAGGACCACAAGAGACCCAGTACTTC	CASSSGPQETQYF	-	TRBJ2-5	TRBV7-9	-
TGTGCCAGCAGCTTAGGGGGCGCCCCGGACGAGCAGTACTTC	CASSLGGAPDEQYF	-	TRBJ2-7	TRBV11-3	-
TGTGCCAGCTACCGGGATCAAAGACAGGGTTTCTTC	CASYRDQRQGFF	-	TRBJ2-7	TRBV6-6	TRBD1
TGTGCCAGCTCTCGGGGACAGGGGAACCCCTCTACCGGGGAGCTGTTTTTT	CASSRGQGNPSTGELFF	-	TRBJ2-2	TRBV18	TRBD1
TGCGCCAGCAGTAGATTGGGACAGGCCGGCCAAGAGACCCAGTACTTC	CASSRLGQAGQETQYF	-	TRBJ2-5	TRBV5-1	TRBD1
TGTGCCACCAGCAGAGAAGCGGGCACAGATACGCAGTATTTT	CATSREAGTDTQYF	-	TRBJ2-3	TRBV15	-
TGTGCCATCAGTGATAGCGGGACAGGGGATGAAAAACTGTTTTTT	CAISDSGTGDEKLFF	-	TRBJ1-4	TRBV10-3	TRBD1
TGTGCCAGCAGCTTGGAAGGAGTTAGGCAAGAGACCCAGTACTTC	CASSLEGVRQETQYF	-	TRBJ2-5	TRBV5-4	-
TGTGCCAGCAGCTCAAATGCCGGAGGGGTCCAAGAGACCCAGTACTTC	CASSSNAGGVQETQYF	-	TRBJ2-5	TRBV7-6	-
TGTGCCAGTAGTATGGGGAGAGGTTCTGGTGGGGAGACCCAGTACTTC	CASSMGRGSGGETQYF	-	TRBJ2-5	TRBV19	-
TGTGCCTGTGGGGGTTCCTTTGTTTACGAGCAGTACTTC	CACGGSFVYEQYF	-	TRBJ2-7	TRBV2	-
TGTGCCAGCAGCCGAGAGGACAGGGGGCCGAACACTGAAGCTTTCTTT	CASSREDRGPNTEAFF	-	TRBJ1-1	TRBV7-3	TRBD1
TGTGCCAGCAGCCGTGGGGGGGACTCAAGCACGCAGGGGACCCAGTACTTC	CASSRGGDSSTQGTQYF	-	TRBJ2-5	TRBV11-3	TRBD2
TGTGCCAGCAATGGGCAGGTGAGGAATGGCTACACCTTC	CASNGQVRNGYTF	-	TRBJ1-2	TRBV28	-
TGTGCCAGCAGCGCTAGGGGGACGGATAACTATGGCTACACCTTC	CASSARGTDNYGYTF	-	TRBJ1-2	TRBV7-2	-
TGTGCCAGTAAGGAGGGACGGGGACTCGATACGCAGTATTTT	CASKEGRGLDTQYF	-	TRBJ2-3	TRBV19	-
TGTGCCAGCAGCTTGGGTGGTGTGGGGGGCTCAGAGACCCAGTACTTC	CASSLGGVGGSETQYF	-	TRBJ2-5	TRBV5-4	-
TGTGCCAGCAGCCCGGGACAGACCTACGAGCAGTACTTC	CASSPGQTYEQYF	-	TRBJ2-7	TRBV11-1	TRBD1
TGCGCCAGCAGTCAATCGTCAAGGGCAACTAATGAAAAACTGTTTTTT	CASSQSSRATNEKLFF	-	TRBJ1-4	TRBV23-1	-
TGTGCCAGCAGCGCTCCCCGGGACAGGGGTAATGAGCAGTTCTTC	CASSAPRDRGNEQFF	-	TRBJ2-1	TRBV11-2	TRBD1
TGTGCCAGCAGCTTTAACAGGGTTCGCGGTTCACCCCTCCACTTT	CASSFNRVRGSPLHF	-	TRBJ1-6	TRBV7-2	-
TGTGCCAGCAGACCCAGTAGCAATCAGCCCCAGCATTTT	CASRPSSNQPQHF	few	TRBJ1-5	TRBV6-5	-
TGTGCCAGCAAAGTGCAGGGGAACACCGGGGAGCTGTTTTTT	CASKVQGNTGELFF	-	TRBJ2-2	TRBV2	-
TGTGCCAGTAGTACTACAGGGTACAGTCAGCCCCAGCATTTT	CASSTTGYSQPQHF	-	TRBJ1-5	TRBV19	-
TGTGCCAGCTCAACTTCCGCAGGCAGCTCCTACAATGAGCAGTTCTTC	CASSTSAGSSYNEQFF	-	TRBJ2-1	TRBV18	-
TGTGCCAGCAGCCCGCGGGCAGGGGATTCACCCCTCCACTTT	CASSPRAGDSPLHF	-	TRBJ1-6	TRBV7-9	-
TGTGCCAGCAGCTGGGACAGGGGACGAAGAGAGACCCAGTACTTC	CASSWDRGRRETQYF	once	TRBJ2-5	TRBV11-2	TRBD1
TGTGCCAGCAGCACCCCAGGGTCGTCGGGAAACACCATATATTTT	CASSTPGSSGNTIYF	-	TRBJ1-3	TRBV9	-
TGTGCCAGCAGCCCTAGAGGAGGCGGGGGCGGGGGAGATACGCAGTATTTT	CASSPRGGGGGGDTQYF	once	TRBJ2-3	TRBV11-3	-
TGTGCCAGTAGTATAGGATTACGGCAGCCCCAGCATTTT	CASSIGLRQPQHF	few	TRBJ1-5	TRBV19	-
TGCAGCGTTGAGCCCGACAGGGGGCGTTCAGAGACCCAGTACTTC	CSVEPDRGRSETQYF	-	TRBJ2-5	TRBV29-1	TRBD1